Included here is one T cell receptor beta chain sequence, with context. The missing conserved phenylalanine or tryptophan at the end of this CDR3 makes a read error likely. The data stem from a study of T cells in Graves' hyperthyroidism and ophthalmopathy. The source material, RNA transcripts, was used to amplify TCR beta CDR3 regions. First-round RT-PCR targeting the TCR CDR3 was performed with the HTBI primer set. TCRdb re-called the multiplex PCR reads with MiXCR, one entry per CDR3 protein. Among 300,000 to 450,000 distinct CDR3 sequences listed, roughly 15% were seen once. There are 16 residues in the CDR3. From germline, CDR1 is SGHAT and CDR2 FQNNGV.

Sequencing was carried out using blood. The chain is built from TRBV11-2 and TRBJ2-1; a weak D match, TRBD2 (7 bases). The sequence was collected from a woman aged 25-40 years with Graves' ophthalmopathy. The chain's CDR3 is CSSSLVAGASYNEQFS. In DNA, the CDR3 is TGTTCCAGCAGCTTAGTTGCGGGGGCCTCCTACAATGAGCAGTTCTCC.